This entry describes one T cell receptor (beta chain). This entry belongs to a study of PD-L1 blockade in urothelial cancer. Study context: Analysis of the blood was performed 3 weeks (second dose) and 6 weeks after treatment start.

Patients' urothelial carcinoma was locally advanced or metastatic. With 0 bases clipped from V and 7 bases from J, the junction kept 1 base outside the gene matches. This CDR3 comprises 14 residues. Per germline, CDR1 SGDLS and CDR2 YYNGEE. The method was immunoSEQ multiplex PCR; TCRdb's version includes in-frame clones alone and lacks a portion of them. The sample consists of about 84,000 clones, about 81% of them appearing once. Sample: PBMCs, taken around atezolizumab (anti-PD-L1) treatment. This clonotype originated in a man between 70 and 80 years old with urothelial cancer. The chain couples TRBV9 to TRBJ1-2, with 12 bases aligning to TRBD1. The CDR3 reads CASSVVGQGAGYTF. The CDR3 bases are TGTGCCAGCAGCGTAGTGGGACAGGGGGCTGGCTACACCTTC. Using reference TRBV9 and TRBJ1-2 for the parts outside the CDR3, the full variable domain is DSGVTQTPKHLITATGQRVTLRCSPRSGDLSVYWYQQSLDQGLQFLIQYYNGEERAKGNILERFSAQQFPDLHSELNLSSLELGDSALYFCASSVVGQGAGYTFGSGTRLTVV.